Below are 32 T cell receptor beta chains sequenced from a single sample in a study of radiotherapy plus CTLA-4 blockade in lung cancer. Profiling relied on immunoSEQ multiplex PCR, and the TCRdb table lists in-frame clones only, not all of them. The repertoire holds approximately 48,000 clones, with 80% to 90% as singletons. Sequences were derived from peripheral blood, sampled from a patient treated with radiotherapy plus ipilimumab. Source of these receptors: a human donor with non-small cell lung cancer whose response to radiotherapy plus ipilimumab could not be evaluated.

CDR3 residues: CASSEKTGGQETQYF. The CDR3 DNA reads as TGCGCCAGCAGCGAAAAAACAGGGGGACAAGAGACCCAGTACTTC. The chain is built from TRBV5-1 and TRBJ2-5, with 8 bases fitting TRBD1. The V and J ends lost 4 bases and 2 bases, in that order; junction bases with no gene match: 7. The CDR3 runs to 15 residues. Looked up from germline, CDR1 is SGHRS and CDR2 is YFSETQ.

The rearrangement joins TRBV7-3 to TRBJ2-7, with 12 positions matching TRBD1. Germline V CDR1 and CDR2: SGHTA, FQGTGA. V was clipped by 5 bases and J by 6 bases; unmatched bases: 14. This CDR3 contains 17 residues. CDR3 loop: CASSEQGPGQGASEQYF. CDR3 bases: TGTGCCAGCAGCGAGCAAGGTCCGGGACAGGGGGCCTCCGAGCAGTACTTC.

This chain connects TRBV5-6 to TRBJ1-6, with a weak D call TRBD1 (6 bases). Germline CDR1 and CDR2: SGHDT and YYEEEE. CDR3 size: 13 residues. V was cut by 3 bases and J by 8 bases, with 9 bases left in between. The CDR3 here is CASSYAGDSPLHF. CDR3 nucleotides: TGTGCCAGCAGCTACGCAGGGGATTCACCCCTCCACTTT.

The rearrangement uses TRBV5-1 and TRBJ2-7; a possible D gene is TRBD2 (5 bases). The V gene's germline CDR1 is SGHRS and CDR2 YFSETQ. The CDR3 runs to 15 residues. V lost 4 bases and J 2 bases, leaving 16 bases between the germline ends. CDR3 in amino acids: CASSPPMTGTYEQYF. In DNA, the CDR3 is TGCGCCAGCAGCCCCCCGATGACGGGAACCTACGAGCAGTACTTC.

The gene calls are TRBV7-9 and TRBJ2-1, with D possibly TRBD2 on 5 matching bases. V shed 1 base and J shed 3 bases, with 10 bases lying between them. CDR1 is SEHNR and CDR2 is FQNEAQ in the germline V gene (reference sequence). The CDR3 contains 15 residues. CDR3 loop: CASSLVRAHYNEQFF. CDR3 bases: TGTGCCAGCAGCTTAGTGCGGGCCCACTACAATGAGCAGTTCTTC.

This clone was seen just once. This chain links TRBV7-2 with TRBJ2-7; TRBD2 matches at 9 bases. The germline V gene encodes CDR1 SGHTA and CDR2 FQGNSA. Losses at the gene ends were 5 bases for V and 3 bases for J; bases not matched to a gene: 5. CDR3 size: 14 residues. The CDR3 region is CASSIIAGVYEQYF. The DNA of the CDR3 is TGTGCCAGCAGCATAATAGCGGGAGTCTACGAGCAGTACTTC.

This clone has only one observation. This chain joins TRBV4-2 and TRBJ2-1; the match to TRBD2 covers 13 bases. V dropped 3 bases and J dropped 5; count of bases not matched to a gene: 16. The CDR3 consists of 20 residues. Per the germline V gene, CDR1 is LGHNA and CDR2 is YNFKEQ. CDR3 bases: TGTGCCAGCAGCCAGAGGGCCCCAGGACTAGCGGGAGCGGGGAACAATGAGCAGTTCTTC. Protein: CASSQRAPGLAGAGNNEQFF.

V usage is TRBV19 and J usage is TRBJ1-5, with D unresolved. Per the germline V gene, CDR1 is LNHDA and CDR2 is SQIVND (reference sequence). The CDR3 sequence is 17 residues long. Trimming shortened V by 3 bases and J by 2 bases, and 17 bases separated the two germline ends. The CDR3 DNA follows: TGTGCCAGTAGTATTCTGCCAGGTAAAAATCGCAATCAGCCCCAGCATTTT. It is translated as CASSILPGKNRNQPQHF.

This chain's CDR3 is CASSPRFGQGAYQPQHF. Written as DNA, the CDR3 is TGCGCCAGCAGCCCACGTTTCGGACAGGGGGCCTATCAGCCCCAGCATTTT. The rearrangement links TRBV4-3 to TRBJ1-5; TRBD1 matches at 11 bases. V shed 4 bases and J 5 bases; nucleotides not matched to a gene: 10. The CDR3 is 17 amino acids. Germline CDR1 and CDR2: LGHNA and YSLEER.

V is TRBV11-2 and J is TRBJ2-3, with 7 positions matching TRBD2. The CDR3 has 16 amino acids. With 6 bases clipped from V and 2 bases from J, the junction kept 11 bases outside the gene matches. Germline CDR1 and CDR2: SGHAT and FQNNGV. CDR3 protein: CASSRRLADSTDTQYF. CDR3 DNA sequence: TGTGCCAGCAGTCGGAGGCTAGCGGATTCCACAGATACGCAGTATTTT.

The chain is built from TRBV18 and TRBJ1-1; 8 nucleotides agree with TRBD1. CDR1 and CDR2 (germline): KGHSH, LQKENI. The junction had 2 bases not matched to a gene; V was cut back by 5 bases and J by 3 bases. The CDR3 sequence is 13 residues long. CDR3 coding DNA: TGTGCCAGCTCAACGACAGGGGACACTGAAGCTTTCTTT. Translated: CASSTTGDTEAFF.

The rearrangement joins TRBV27 to TRBJ2-7; a possible D gene is TRBD1 (5 bases). CDR1 is MNHEY and CDR2 is SMNVEV in the germline V gene (reference sequence). The V gene lost 4 bases and the J gene lost 0 bases, with 13 bases spanning the gap. The CDR3 is made up of 15 amino acids. CDR3 protein: CASSSRQFNSYEQYF. CDR3 coding DNA: TGTGCCAGCAGTTCTCGACAGTTCAACTCCTACGAGCAGTACTTC.

V usage is TRBV15 and J usage is TRBJ2-6; TRBD1 might be the D (6 bases). This CDR3 region has 16 residues. Between the trimmed V and J ends, which lost 0 bases and 0 bases, there was a span of 6 bases. Germline assignment: CDR1 LNHNV and CDR2 YYDKDF (reference sequence). The CDR3 protein is CATSRETGSGANVLTF. The CDR3 nucleotides read TGTGCCACCAGCAGAGAGACAGGCTCTGGGGCCAACGTCCTGACTTTC.

This clone was seen only once. The V and J genes are TRBV19 and TRBJ2-3, with 10 bases that match TRBD1. CDR3 length: 16 residues. J was trimmed by 4 bases and V by 5 bases; bases with no gene match: 9. Germline CDR1 and CDR2: LNHDA and SQIVND (reference sequence). This chain's CDR3 is CASSHPGTGAADTQYF. CDR3 nucleotide sequence: TGTGCCAGTAGTCACCCCGGGACAGGGGCCGCAGATACGCAGTATTTT.

The V call is TRBV19, the J call TRBJ1-5, with a possible D match to TRBD1 (5 bases). Germline values: CDR1 LNHDA, CDR2 SQIVND (reference sequence). There are 14 residues in the CDR3. V was cut by 7 bases and J by 1 base, with 11 bases left in between. CDR3 protein: CASTLDRSNQPQHF. For the CDR3, the DNA is TGTGCCAGTACCCTTGACAGAAGCAATCAGCCCCAGCATTTT.

The chain has TRBV28 and TRBJ2-7; 7 bases agree with TRBD2. This CDR3 spans 15 amino acids. Germline-derived CDR1 and CDR2 are MDHEN and SYDVKM. With V trimmed by 2 bases and J by 0 bases, 4 bases remained unmatched. The CDR3 DNA follows: TGTGCCAGCAGTTTAGCCGGGGGGATCTCCTACGAGCAGTACTTC. Its protein product is CASSLAGGISYEQYF.

This clone is a singleton in its sample. The CDR3 reads CASSLGWRRDTQYF. As DNA, the CDR3 is TGTGCCAGCAGCTTAGGCTGGCGGAGAGATACGCAGTATTTT. The chain couples TRBV7-2 to TRBJ2-3, with D unresolved. Germline V gives CDR1 SGHTA, CDR2 FQGNSA. V shed 1 base and J shed 5 bases, with 10 bases lying between them. CDR3 length: 14 residues.

The V call is TRBV7-2, the J call TRBJ2-1; TRBD2 aligns across 7 bases. The junction had 1 base not matched to a gene; V was cut back by 2 bases and J by 0 bases. CDR1 and CDR2 from the germline V gene are SGHTA and FQGNSA. The CDR3 spans 15 residues. The CDR3: CASSLLADSYNEQFF. The CDR3 DNA reads TGTGCCAGCAGCTTACTAGCGGACTCCTACAATGAGCAGTTCTTC.

This clone was seen a single time. V is TRBV10-3 and J is TRBJ2-7, with no clear D. CDR1 and CDR2 from the germline V gene are ENHRY and SYGVKD. V lost 0 bases to trimming and J lost 3 bases, with 9 bases between them. The CDR3 loop spans 14 amino acids. The CDR3 sequence: CAISESITYYEQYF. The CDR3 bases are TGTGCCATCAGTGAGTCGATTACCTACTACGAGCAGTACTTC.

The chain couples TRBV6-5 to TRBJ2-7; weak D call: TRBD1 (5 bases). Trimming took off 6 bases at V and 0 bases at J, with 15 bases between the two ends. The CDR3 extends over 15 amino acids. Germline V gene sequence: CDR1 MNHEY, CDR2 SVGAGI. The CDR3 reads CASRSLTDSSYEQYF. In nucleotides, the CDR3 is TGTGCCAGCAGATCCTTGACAGACAGCTCCTACGAGCAGTACTTC.

The chain carries TRBV29-1 and TRBJ2-1; possible D gene TRBD2, 6 bases. Germline V CDR1 and CDR2: SQVTM, ANQGSEA. This CDR3 has 14 residues. V lost 4 bases and J lost 11, with 21 bases in between. CDR3 sequence (DNA): TGCAGCGTTGTTAGGGACTTAACGACGGAGAAGCAGTTCTTC. It codes for CSVVRDLTTEKQFF.

This clone was counted once. The chain employs TRBV7-9 and TRBJ2-3; 14 positions match TRBD2. This CDR3 contains 16 residues. The junction had 4 bases not matched to a gene; V was cut back by 4 bases and J by 4 bases. Germline values: CDR1 SEHNR, CDR2 FQNEAQ (reference sequence). CDR3 sequence (DNA): TGTGCCAGCAGCTCGCCGGGACTAGCGGGAGCAGATACGCAGTATTTT. Its protein product is CASSSPGLAGADTQYF.

V usage is TRBV29-1 and J usage is TRBJ1-1; tentatively, D is TRBD1 (5 bases). The V gene's germline CDR1 is SQVTM and CDR2 ANQGSEA. This CDR3 is built from 14 residues. The V and J ends lost 6 bases and 1 base respectively, with 15 bases between them. CDR3 protein: CSVPPGLQNTEAFF. Here the CDR3 DNA reads TGCAGCGTACCCCCGGGACTGCAGAACACTGAAGCTTTCTTT.

The chain couples TRBV28 to TRBJ2-3; possible D gene TRBD2, 5 bases. Per germline, CDR1 MDHEN and CDR2 SYDVKM. The ends were cut back, 7 bases at V and 0 bases at J, with 11 bases in the middle. The CDR3 covers 14 residues. CDR3 in DNA: TGTGCCAGCACCCCTAGCACCAGCACAGATACGCAGTATTTT. The encoded protein is CASTPSTSTDTQYF.

The chain has TRBV9 and TRBJ2-1; TRBD2 aligns across 8 bases. V was pared by 4 bases and J by 2 bases, with 8 bases of the junction left unmatched. There are 16 residues in the CDR3. Per germline, CDR1 SGDLS and CDR2 YYNGEE. CDR3 DNA: TGTGCCAGCAGCTCAAAGACTAGCGCGCCCTACAATGAGCAGTTCTTC. This sequence encodes CASSSKTSAPYNEQFF.

The V call is TRBV6-1, the J call TRBJ1-2; D uncertain. In germline, CDR1 is MNHNS, CDR2 SASEGT. The CDR3 extends over 13 amino acids. Trimming took off 3 bases at V and 4 bases at J, with 9 bases between the two ends. The CDR3 nucleotides read TGTGCCAGCAGTGAGGTGGGCCCCTATGGCTACACCTTC. Amino acid sequence: CASSEVGPYGYTF.

The CDR3 protein is CASKVAPGTEVYEQYF. Here the CDR3 DNA reads TGTGCCAGCAAAGTTGCCCCCGGGACAGAGGTCTACGAGCAGTACTTC. The chain links TRBV2 to TRBJ2-7; 7 bases map to TRBD1. In germline, CDR1 is SNHLY, CDR2 FYNNEI. V lost 7 bases to trimming and J lost 3 bases; unmatched junction nucleotides: 15. This CDR3 contains 16 residues.

The V call is TRBV6-1, the J call TRBJ1-1; 8 nucleotides agree with TRBD1. CDR1 and CDR2 (germline): MNHNS, SASEGT. There are 16 residues in the CDR3. The J segment lost 5 bases and the V segment lost 3 bases, leaving 11 bases of the junction unmatched. The CDR3 DNA sequence: TGTGCCAGCAGTGAGCAAAATCAGGGGGCCGGGACTGAAGCTTTCTTT. Encoded protein: CASSEQNQGAGTEAFF.

The chain is built from TRBV28 and TRBJ1-1; D remains ambiguous. The V gene's germline CDR1 is MDHEN and CDR2 SYDVKM. The CDR3 length is 11 residues. Deletions cut 4 bases from V and 5 bases from J, with 5 bases between. CDR3 coding DNA: TGTGCCAGCAGTTCGGGGACTGAAGCTTTCTTT. Translated, it gives CASSSGTEAFF.

The chain combines TRBV6-1 with TRBJ1-5, with D hard to call. There are 14 residues in the CDR3. The germline V gene has CDR1 MNHNS and CDR2 SASEGT. With 0 bases removed from V and 0 bases from J, the gap between germline ends came to 3 bases. The CDR3 coding sequence is TGTGCCAGCAGTGAAGCTCATAGCAATCAGCCCCAGCATTTT. It specifies CASSEAHSNQPQHF.

The V gene is TRBV11-2, the J gene TRBJ2-7; the D is unclear. Germline V gene data show CDR1 as SGHAT and CDR2 as FQNNGV. This CDR3 contains 14 residues. V was trimmed by 5 bases and J by 2 bases, leaving 13 bases between them. CDR3 sequence reads: CASSVLAAAYEQYF. CDR3 coding DNA: TGTGCCAGCAGCGTCCTCGCGGCCGCCTACGAGCAGTACTTC.

A single count supports this clone. J is TRBJ1-1 and V is TRBV19; D is perhaps TRBD1 (6 bases). The germline V gene encodes CDR1 LNHDA and CDR2 SQIVND (reference sequence). V was clipped by 3 bases and J by 2 bases, with 10 bases between them. The CDR3 contains 14 residues. The CDR3 is CASSITGINTEAFF. In nucleotides, the CDR3 is TGTGCCAGTAGTATCACAGGGATCAACACTGAAGCTTTCTTT.